This TCR beta chain comes out of a study of cytotoxic CD8 clonotypes in ibrutinib-treated CLL. In the study overall: Specimens for response were gathered following a median roughly 13 months of therapy, spanning 6 to 36. Productive templates averaged about 230,000 per sample, and productive rearrangements 90,000 to 100,000.

The protocol was immunoSEQ multiplex PCR, while the TCRdb copy is restricted to in-frame clones and leaves out a portion. This sample yields about 140,000 clones, of which more than 70% are seen a single time; approximately 7.6% belongs to the top ten. Study-level findings and limits: At the start, clonality exceeded age-matched healthy donors and followed circulating CD8+ T-cell counts.

This clone was seen once. The antigen is not known. V lost 5 bases to trimming and J lost 8 bases, with 15 bases between them. The CDR3 length is 13 residues. Looked up from germline, CDR1 is SGHTA and CDR2 is FQGNSA. This sample comprised PBMCs, obtained after 36 months of ibrutinib treatment. V and J are TRBV7-2 and TRBJ1-2; D ambiguous. This TCR was recovered from a human donor with chronic lymphocytic leukemia. The chain's CDR3 is CASSPRPSGGYTF. The DNA for the CDR3 is TGTGCCAGCAGCCCCCGCCCCAGCGGGGGCTACACCTTC.